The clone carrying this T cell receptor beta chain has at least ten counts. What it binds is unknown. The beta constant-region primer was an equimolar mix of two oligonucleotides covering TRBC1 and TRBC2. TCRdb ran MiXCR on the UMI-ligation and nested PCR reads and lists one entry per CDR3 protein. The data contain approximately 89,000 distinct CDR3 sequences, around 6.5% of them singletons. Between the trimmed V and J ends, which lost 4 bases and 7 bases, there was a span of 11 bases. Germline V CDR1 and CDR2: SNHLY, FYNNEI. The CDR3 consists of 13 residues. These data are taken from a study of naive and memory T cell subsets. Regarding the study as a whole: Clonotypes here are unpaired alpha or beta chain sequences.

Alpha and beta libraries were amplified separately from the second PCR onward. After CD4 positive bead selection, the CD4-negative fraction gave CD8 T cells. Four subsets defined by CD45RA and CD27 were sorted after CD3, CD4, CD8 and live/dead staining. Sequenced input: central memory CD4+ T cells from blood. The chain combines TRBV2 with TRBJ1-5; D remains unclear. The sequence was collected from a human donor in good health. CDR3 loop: CASSAGMDQPQHF. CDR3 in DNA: TGTGCCAGCAGTGCCGGGATGGACCAGCCCCAGCATTTT.